Each of the 21 T cell receptor beta chains below was sequenced from the same sample in a study of blood T cell repertoires in COVID-19. TCRdb's copy holds only in-frame clones and misses some; the assay was immunoSEQ multiplex PCR. The sample records about 270,000 clones, 65% to 85% being singletons. Sample: peripheral blood. The receptors were sampled from a human donor with COVID-19, enrolled during active disease. The donor label of this sample is uncertain.

The rearrangement links TRBV9 to TRBJ2-7; D gene ambiguous. Trimming cost V 0 bases and J 1 base, with 8 bases left between them. The CDR3 has 14 amino acids. CDR1 is SGDLS and CDR2 is YYNGEE in the germline V gene. The CDR3 DNA sequence: TGTGCCAGCAGCGTAGGCAGCGTTTCCTACGAGCAGTACTTC. Translation: CASSVGSVSYEQYF.

This chain connects TRBV7-2 to TRBJ1-5; 7 nucleotides line up with TRBD1. The V gene's germline CDR1 is SGHTA and CDR2 FQGNSA. The length of the CDR3 is 15 residues. The J segment lost 4 bases and the V segment lost 4 bases, leaving 7 bases of the junction unmatched. The CDR3 reads CASSSQTGLNQPQHF. In DNA, the CDR3 is TGTGCCAGCAGCTCGCAGACAGGGTTGAATCAGCCCCAGCATTTT.

The V call is TRBV12-3 or TRBV12-4, the J call TRBJ2-7, with D unclear. Trimming cost V 3 bases and J 5 bases, with 5 bases left between them. The CDR3 contains 11 residues. The CDR3, as DNA: TGTGCCAGCAGTTTGAGGAACGAGCAGTACTTC. As protein: CASSLRNEQYF.

In this sample, this clone turned up once. The gene calls are TRBV3-1 (or the pseudogene TRBV3-2) and TRBJ1-2; D gene uncertain. The V gene's germline CDR1 is LGHDT and CDR2 YNNKEL (reference sequence). CDR3 length equals 12 residues. V lost 1 base to trimming and J lost 5 bases, with 5 bases between them. The chain's CDR3 is CASSQVRYGYTF. CDR3 in DNA: TGTGCCAGCAGCCAAGTCAGGTATGGCTACACCTTC.

The CDR3 nucleotides read TGTGCCATCAGGGACTCAGGGGGCCAAGAGACCCAGTACTTC. Its translation: CAIRDSGGQETQYF. The V call is TRBV10-3, the J call TRBJ2-5; 7 nucleotides match TRBD1. There are 14 residues in the CDR3. Germline lookup yields CDR1 ENHRY and CDR2 SYGVKD. V lost 6 bases to trimming and J lost 1 base; unmatched junction nucleotides: 5.

V is TRBV28 and J is TRBJ1-1; no clear D gene. Trimming cost V 1 base and J 5 bases, with 8 bases left between them. This CDR3 region has 13 residues. Germline V gene data show CDR1 as MDHEN and CDR2 as SYDVKM. The DNA of the CDR3 is TGTGCCAGCAGTTTATTGGGCAGAACTGAAGCTTTCTTT. This encodes CASSLLGRTEAFF.

This clone came up once. This chain uses TRBV6-5 with TRBJ1-5; D is unclear. This CDR3 is 13 amino acids long. V was pared by 6 bases and J by 6 bases, with 12 bases between. Germline assignment: CDR1 MNHEY and CDR2 SVGAGI. The CDR3 loop is CASSALRAQPQHF. In DNA form, the CDR3 reads TGTGCCAGCAGCGCCTTGCGGGCTCAGCCCCAGCATTTT.

This clone was picked up one time. The chain couples TRBV7-2 to TRBJ2-3; 9 bases agree with TRBD2. Germline CDR1 and CDR2: SGHTA and FQGNSA. With V trimmed by 0 bases and J by 4 bases, 5 bases remained unmatched. This CDR3 has 16 residues. CDR3: CASSLAPSGIADTQYF. The CDR3 nucleotides read TGTGCCAGCAGCTTAGCTCCTAGCGGGATTGCAGATACGCAGTATTTT.

The rearrangement joins TRBV20-1 to TRBJ2-3, with D perhaps TRBD2 (5 bases). The CDR3 spans 16 residues. In germline, CDR1 is DFQATT, CDR2 SNEGSKA (reference sequence). V gave up 3 bases and J gave up 0 bases, with 16 bases separating them. The DNA for the CDR3 is TGCAGTGCTAGTGCGGGCGCTCTAGCTAGCACAGATACGCAGTATTTT. Its protein is CSASAGALASTDTQYF.

The genes are TRBV4-1 and TRBJ2-1; 13 bases line up with TRBD2. J lost 2 bases, V lost 1 base, and 5 bases had no gene match. Per the germline V gene, CDR1 is MGHRA and CDR2 is YSYEKL. The CDR3 runs to 18 residues. CDR3 residues: CASSQGLAGGRPYNEQFF. The CDR3 DNA follows: TGCGCCAGCAGCCAAGGACTAGCGGGAGGAAGACCCTACAATGAGCAGTTCTTC.

This chain connects TRBV28 to TRBJ2-5; TRBD1 agrees at 8 bases. V shed 6 bases and J 4 bases; nucleotides not matched to a gene: 7. The CDR3 contains 14 residues. The germline gives CDR1 MDHEN, CDR2 SYDVKM. The CDR3 loop reads CASRAGGIRETQYF. In nucleotides, the CDR3 is TGTGCCAGCAGGGCAGGGGGCATTCGAGAGACCCAGTACTTC.

The rearrangement uses TRBV7-2 and TRBJ1-1, with D possibly matching TRBD1 (6 bases). The length of the CDR3 is 15 residues. V dropped 2 bases and J dropped 7 bases, with 17 bases sitting between them. Germline V gene lookup returns CDR1 SGHTA and CDR2 FQGNSA. The CDR3 DNA reads as TGTGCCAGCAGCTTAAGGTGGGACACGGCTAATGAAGCTTTCTTT. This codes for CASSLRWDTANEAFF.

The chain employs TRBV27 and TRBJ1-1; TRBD1 might be the D (5 bases). Germline assignment: CDR1 MNHEY and CDR2 SMNVEV (reference sequence). The CDR3 has 14 amino acids. Trimming cost V 6 bases and J 4 bases, with 15 bases left between them. The CDR3 here is CASRSTGGVTEAFF. As DNA, the CDR3 is TGTGCCAGCAGGTCGACTGGGGGGGTCACTGAAGCTTTCTTT.

The J gene is TRBJ2-2, the V gene TRBV5-4; a possible D gene is TRBD2 (5 bases). This CDR3 region has 17 residues. V was cut by 0 bases and J by 1 base, with 13 bases left in between. CDR1 SGHNT and CDR2 YYREEE come from the germline V gene (reference sequence). CDR3 sequence (DNA): TGTGCCAGCAGCTTGGGGGTTAGCGTAAGGAACACCGGGGAGCTGTTTTTT. Encoded protein: CASSLGVSVRNTGELFF.

CDR3 nucleotides: TGTGCCAGCAGCGGTCGAGCGGGAGAGGGCATTTACGAGCAGTACTTC. As protein: CASSGRAGEGIYEQYF. The rearrangement links TRBV9 to TRBJ2-7; 8 bases are shared with TRBD2. The CDR3 extends over 16 amino acids. V gave up 3 bases and J gave up 4 bases; unmatched junction bases: 12. The V gene's germline CDR1 is SGDLS and CDR2 YYNGEE.

The rearrangement links TRBV7-8 to TRBJ1-4, with D uncertain. Trimming stripped 6 bases from V and 7 bases from J, with 15 bases between. Germline CDR1 and CDR2: SGHVS and FQNEAQ. The CDR3 runs 14 residues. The chain's CDR3 is CASRKRGPGEKLFF. Written as DNA, the CDR3 is TGTGCCAGCAGAAAAAGAGGGCCAGGTGAAAAACTGTTTTTT.

This chain joins TRBV5-4 and TRBJ2-7; tentatively, D is TRBD1 (6 bases). The CDR3 totals 13 residues. The germline gives CDR1 SGHNT, CDR2 YYREEE (reference sequence). Trimming took off 5 bases at V and 5 bases at J, with 14 bases between the two ends. For the CDR3, the DNA is TGTGCCAGCAGTTTTCAGGGGTACGACGAGCAGTACTTC. This sequence encodes CASSFQGYDEQYF.

This clone has a count of ten or more. The same CDR3 also results from other DNA sequences found in this sample. The chain recombines TRBV7-9 with TRBJ1-5, with D perhaps TRBD1 (5 bases). The CDR3 length is 14 residues. Trimming removed 3 bases from V and 3 bases from J, with 9 bases in between. Per germline, CDR1 SEHNR and CDR2 FQNEAQ (reference sequence). This CDR3 reads CASSFEGANQPQHF. CDR3 in DNA: TGTGCCAGCAGCTTTGAAGGGGCCAATCAGCCCCAGCATTTT.

The chain has TRBV24-1 and TRBJ1-2; a weak D match, TRBD1 (5 bases). From germline, CDR1 is KGHDR and CDR2 SFDVKD. CDR3 length: 15 amino acids. The V gene lost 4 bases and the J gene lost 6 bases, with 17 bases spanning the gap. The CDR3 nucleotides are TGTGCCACCAGTGACGCGACGGGGGGTGGCAATGGCTACACCTTC. Its protein is CATSDATGGGNGYTF.

This chain connects TRBV9 to TRBJ2-5; the match to TRBD2 covers 10 bases. CDR3 length: 16 residues. Trimming cost V 2 bases and J 4 bases; bases outside gene matches: 8. From germline, CDR1 is SGDLS and CDR2 YYNGEE. DNA for the CDR3: TGTGCCAGCAGCGTTAAACCCTTAGCGGGAGGAGAGACCCAGTACTTC. It encodes CASSVKPLAGGETQYF.

CDR3 nucleotide sequence: TGTGCCAGCAGCCAAGGGATCAGGGGCGCGGATCTCTACGAGCAGTACTTC. This sequence encodes CASSQGIRGADLYEQYF. The chain combines TRBV14 with TRBJ2-7, with a tentative D call TRBD1 (6 bases). The germline V and J ends were trimmed by 1 base and 3 bases, with 19 bases remaining between them. The germline V gene encodes CDR1 SGHDN and CDR2 FVKESK. The CDR3 extends over 17 amino acids.